The sequence of this T cell receptor beta chain was determined in a study of control samples from healthy donors and cancer patients (dated by TCRdb to 2019 to 2021). The germline V gene supplies CDR1 KGHSH and CDR2 LQKENI. The CDR3 sequence holds 15 residues, the cysteine and phenylalanine included. Only CDR3 DNA is held: 45 bases, read in frame from base 1. A distance of 12 bases separates the germline ends of V and J, which lose 6 bases and 1 base respectively. Concerning this clone itself: What this receptor recognizes is not known. No much larger clonotype is one base removed from it; base qualities were not supplied.

Preparation of the library involved the immunoSEQ multiplex PCR assay. TCRdb retrieved this table from immuneACCESS and kept in-frame rearrangements only. Not all clones are present; in checked studies, unresolved V genes account for under half, and no reason is known for the remainder. The sample data list roughly 450,000 clones, and 90% of these were observed just once. Of the sample, around 6.8% falls within the top ten clones. The sequence was obtained from a man aged 35 to 55 with head and neck cancer. The V and J segments used are TRBV18 and TRBJ1-4, with no confident D gene call. Specimen: PBMCs. CDR3 sequence: CASSPSGGTNEKLFF. The DNA sequence is given as TGTGCCAGCTCCCCGTCGGGCGGAACTAATGAAAAACTGTTTTTT.